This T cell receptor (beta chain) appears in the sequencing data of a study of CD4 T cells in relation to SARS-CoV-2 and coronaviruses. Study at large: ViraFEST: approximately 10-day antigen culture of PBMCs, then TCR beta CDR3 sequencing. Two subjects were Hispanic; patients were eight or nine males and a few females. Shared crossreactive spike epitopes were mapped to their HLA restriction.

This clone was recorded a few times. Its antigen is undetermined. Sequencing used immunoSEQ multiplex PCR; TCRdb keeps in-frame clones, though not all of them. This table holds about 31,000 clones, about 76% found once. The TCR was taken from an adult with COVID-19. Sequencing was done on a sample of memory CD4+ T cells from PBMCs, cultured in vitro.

CDR3 loop: CASAPVSGRHNEQFF. The CDR3 DNA is TGCGCCAGCGCACCGGTGAGCGGGAGACACAATGAGCAGTTCTTC. The chain has TRBV10-1 and TRBJ2-1; TRBD2 agrees at 8 bases. Germline V gene lookup returns CDR1 WNHNN and CDR2 SYGVQD (reference sequence). The ends lost 8 bases at V and 5 bases at J; junction bases unmatched: 11. CDR3 length equals 15 residues.